This T cell receptor beta chain was sequenced for a study of cytomegalovirus exposure and HLA in healthy donors. Study-wide background: Of roughly 400 genotyped donors, roughly 81% grouped in the Caucasian-associated ancestry cluster.

Of note for this clone: Antigen unknown.

Nominal health characterized the donors when sampled, though unrecorded immune exposures were likely. 60 Vbeta and 13 Jbeta primers were used in PCR. Clones were read by immunoSEQ multiplex PCR, and TCRdb kept only the in-frame ones, dropping some. The sample records some 180,000 clones, roughly four fifths being singletons. Overall study results and limits: Among TCR beta chains, those listed as cytomegalovirus-associated numbered more than 150. Presence/absence analyses assumed roughly uniform sequencing depth across donors, which may not hold.

Germline CDR1 reads MNHNY; CDR2 reads SVGAGI (reference sequence). V was clipped by 4 bases and J by 6 bases, with 15 bases between them. The CDR3 has 14 residues. The TCR was taken from a man aged 35-49 years in good health and CMV-seropositive. The chain links TRBV6-6 to TRBJ1-2; D not certain. Sequenced input: PBMCs. This CDR3 is CASSSPGQRDGYTF. The CDR3 nucleotides are TGTGCCAGCAGTTCCCCGGGCCAGAGGGATGGCTACACCTTC.